The text below deals with one TCR beta chain. No antigen is known for it. Among ophthalmopathy patients, the Clinical Activity Score reached at least 3, the NOSPECS grade reached at least 4, and duration remained under 3 months. The data derive from a study of T cells in Graves' hyperthyroidism and ophthalmopathy. RNA transcripts were the template for amplifying TCR beta CDR3 regions. HTBI primers were used for first-round RT-PCR of the TCR CDR3. From the multiplex PCR reads, TCRdb called clonotypes with MiXCR, one entry per CDR3 protein. The sample includes hundreds of thousands of distinct CDR3 sequences, approximately 22% of them seen just once. In germline, CDR1 is MNHEY, CDR2 SMNVEV (reference sequence). Deletions cut 4 bases from V and 3 bases from J, with 10 bases between. This CDR3 has 13 amino acids. Whole-study results and caveats: The model predicted ophthalmopathy a median around six months before onset. The blood repertoire included most of the expanded thyroid clonotypes above 0.001.

The TCR was taken from a woman aged 70-85 years with Graves' ophthalmopathy. The gene calls are TRBV27 and TRBJ2-7; D gene ambiguous. The sequenced sample consisted of blood. The CDR3 DNA sequence: TGTGCCAGCAGTTCCGGGTTGCGCTACGAGCAGTACTTC. Its translation is CASSSGLRYEQYF.